Presented here are 29 T cell receptor beta chains from one specimen sequenced in a study of blood T cell repertoires in COVID-19. Using immunoSEQ multiplex PCR, the repertoire was profiled, and TCRdb retains in-frame clones only, with some absent. The top ten hold approximately 5.4% of the sample, which has 160,000 or so clones, roughly 81% seen once. The sample was peripheral blood. The receptors derive from a woman between 45 and 65 years old with COVID-19, enrolled during active disease.

The chain carries TRBV30 and TRBJ1-1; the D gene is possibly TRBD1 (6 bases). V gave up 4 bases and J gave up 4 bases, with 16 bases separating them. Germline CDR1 and CDR2: GTSNPN and SVGIG (reference sequence). CDR3 length: 14 amino acids. The CDR3 DNA reads TGTGCCTGGAAAAAACAGGGAGGGGGCACTGAAGCTTTCTTT. Translating it yields CAWKKQGGGTEAFF.

This clone appeared once. The chain combines TRBV5-6 with TRBJ1-2, with D hard to call. The CDR3 length is 14 residues. Trimming pared 3 bases from V and 6 bases from J, leaving 15 bases between. The germline V gene encodes CDR1 SGHDT and CDR2 YYEEEE. The CDR3 DNA is TGTGCCAGCAGCTGGGGAGGCCGTTCGGATGGCTACACCTTC. It codes for CASSWGGRSDGYTF.

The V and J genes are TRBV12-5 and TRBJ1-6; no reliable D call. Germline CDR1 and CDR2: LGHNT and FRNRAP. The V gene lost 0 bases and the J gene lost 11 bases, with 8 bases spanning the gap. The CDR3 loop spans 13 amino acids. In nucleotides, the CDR3 is TGTGCTAGTGGTTTGGTATCCCCGGCACCCCTCCACTTT. Translating gives CASGLVSPAPLHF.

This chain links TRBV5-1 with TRBJ2-3; 10 nucleotides line up with TRBD2. The CDR3 contains 15 residues. Germline trimming cut 2 bases from V and 4 bases from J; bases unmatched to any gene: 4. In germline, CDR1 is SGHRS, CDR2 YFSETQ. For the CDR3, the DNA is TGCGCCAGCAGCTTCCAGCGGGGGGGCCCAGATACGCAGTATTTT. As protein: CASSFQRGGPDTQYF.

V gene TRBV9 combines with J gene TRBJ2-7; the D gene is possibly TRBD2 (6 bases). V shed 2 bases and J shed 6 bases, with 12 bases lying between them. This CDR3 has 13 amino acids. Per the germline V gene, CDR1 is SGDLS and CDR2 is YYNGEE. The CDR3 loop reads CASSVTPEGEQYF. For the CDR3, the DNA is TGTGCCAGCAGCGTGACCCCGGAGGGCGAGCAGTACTTC.

The CDR3 loop is CASSGGGTPYEQYF. CDR3 in DNA: TGTGCCAGCAGCGGGGGGGGGACACCCTACGAGCAGTACTTC. The chain links TRBV5-4 to TRBJ2-7, with a weak D call TRBD2 (7 bases). Trimming cost V 4 bases and J 2 bases, with 13 bases left between them. CDR3 length: 14 residues. Germline CDR1 is SGHNT and CDR2 is YYREEE (reference sequence).

The genes are TRBV27 and TRBJ1-6; 8 bases fit TRBD1. The CDR3 has 15 residues. The V segment lost 2 bases and the J segment 7 bases; nucleotides outside the gene matches: 4. Germline V lookup: CDR1 MNHEY, CDR2 SMNVEV (reference sequence). The CDR3 is CASSLGTGGNSPLHF. CDR3 bases: TGTGCCAGCAGTTTAGGTACAGGGGGAAATTCACCCCTCCACTTT.

The gene calls are TRBV10-1 and TRBJ1-6, with D unclear. Germline values: CDR1 WNHNN, CDR2 SYGVQD (reference sequence). The V and J ends lost 9 bases and 7 bases respectively, with 16 bases between them. The CDR3 totals 14 residues. The CDR3 region is CARRSGEINSPLHF. CDR3 nucleotides: TGCGCCAGAAGGTCAGGCGAAATAAATTCACCCCTCCACTTT.

A few counts support this clone. The V gene is TRBV6-2 or TRBV6-3, the J gene TRBJ1-2; D not certain. V was cut by 4 bases and J by 4 bases, with 16 bases left in between. CDR3 length: 15 residues. The V gene's germline CDR1 is MNHEY and CDR2 SVGEGT. The CDR3 spells CASSLKGQTVYGYTF. CDR3 nucleotides: TGTGCCAGCAGTTTAAAAGGTCAAACAGTCTATGGCTACACCTTC.

The CDR3 spells CAWSRQTSTDTQYF. The CDR3 DNA follows: TGTGCCTGGAGCCGACAGACTAGCACAGATACGCAGTATTTT. The V call is TRBV30, the J call TRBJ2-3; D is perhaps TRBD1 (5 bases). Trimming pared 3 bases from V and 0 bases from J, leaving 10 bases between. Germline V gene lookup returns CDR1 GTSNPN and CDR2 SVGIG (reference sequence). The CDR3 consists of 14 residues.

V gene TRBV5-5 combines with J gene TRBJ2-7; D is possibly TRBD1 (6 bases). The CDR3 runs 14 residues. CDR1 is SGHKS, CDR2 YYEKEE, per germline (reference sequence). V was trimmed by 6 bases and J by 1 base, leaving 14 bases between them. The CDR3 DNA reads as TGTGCCAGCACCAGGACAGCACTTTCCTACGAGCAGTACTTC. Translating it yields CASTRTALSYEQYF.

The chain is built from TRBV27 and TRBJ2-2; D gene unclear. Germline CDR1 and CDR2: MNHEY and SMNVEV (reference sequence). V dropped 8 bases and J dropped 5 bases, with 6 bases sitting between them. The CDR3 covers 11 residues. The CDR3 sequence: CASSETGELFF. In DNA, the CDR3 is TGTGCCAGCTCGGAGACCGGGGAGCTGTTTTTT.

V and J are TRBV9 and TRBJ1-6; D is unclear. The CDR3 length is 12 residues. Germline lookup yields CDR1 SGDLS and CDR2 YYNGEE. Trimming removed 4 bases from V and 8 bases from J, with 7 bases in between. CDR3 nucleotide sequence: TGTGCCAGCAGCAACGGTGATTCACCCCTCCACTTT. Its protein product is CASSNGDSPLHF.

V usage is TRBV28 and J usage is TRBJ1-6, with a tentative D call TRBD1 (6 bases). This CDR3 contains 15 residues. Germline V gives CDR1 MDHEN, CDR2 SYDVKM. The germline V and J ends were trimmed by 5 bases and 10 bases, with 18 bases remaining between them. CDR3 in amino acids: CASSPRGAIRSPLHF. CDR3 coding DNA: TGTGCCAGCAGTCCGCGGGGGGCTATACGCTCACCCCTCCACTTT.

The J gene is TRBJ1-2, the V gene TRBV3-1 (or the pseudogene TRBV3-2), with 10 nucleotides matching TRBD1. The CDR3 length is 15 residues. J lost 2 bases, V lost 1 base, and 1 base had no gene match. Germline CDR1 is LGHDT and CDR2 is YNNKEL (reference sequence). The CDR3 DNA reads as TGTGCCAGCAGCCAAGCGGGACAGGGGAACTATGGCTACACCTTC. Protein: CASSQAGQGNYGYTF.

This clone came up a few times. This rearrangement joins TRBV9 to TRBJ1-6; D is perhaps TRBD1 (5 bases). CDR1 SGDLS and CDR2 YYNGEE come from the germline V gene. V was pared by 0 bases and J by 5 bases, with 12 bases between. The CDR3 covers 16 residues. DNA for the CDR3: TGTGCCAGCAGCGTAGATGTGACAGCGCATAATTCACCCCTCCACTTT. Translating it yields CASSVDVTAHNSPLHF.

The chain uses TRBV27 and TRBJ2-3; the D gene is possibly TRBD2 (7 bases). Germline lookup yields CDR1 MNHEY and CDR2 SMNVEV (reference sequence). The V end lost 8 bases, the J end lost 6 bases, and 21 bases lay between the germline ends. This CDR3 region has 15 residues. CDR3 sequence reads: CASGYWGGARDTQYF. The CDR3 nucleotides are TGTGCCAGCGGGTACTGGGGGGGGGCGAGGGATACGCAGTATTTT.

This chain uses TRBV5-4 with TRBJ2-7; 11 bases match TRBD2. From germline, CDR1 is SGHNT and CDR2 YYREEE (reference sequence). V lost 4 bases to trimming and J lost 6 bases; unmatched junction nucleotides: 15. CDR3 length: 17 residues. CDR3 sequence reads: CASSPRGGTSGGGEQYF. CDR3 DNA: TGTGCCAGCAGCCCGCGGGGGGGAACTAGCGGGGGAGGCGAGCAGTACTTC.

The chain combines TRBV6-6 with TRBJ1-5; no reliable D call. The V end was cut by 0 bases, the J end by 3 bases, with 6 bases between. Germline CDR1 reads MNHNY; CDR2 reads SVGAGI (reference sequence). CDR3 length: 14 amino acids. CDR3 amino acids: CASSYSEVNQPQHF. CDR3 DNA sequence: TGTGCCAGCAGTTACTCGGAGGTCAATCAGCCCCAGCATTTT.

This chain uses TRBV7-2 with TRBJ1-5; tentatively, D is TRBD1 (5 bases). CDR1 and CDR2 from the germline V gene are SGHTA and FQGNSA. There are 15 residues in the CDR3. V lost 5 bases to trimming and J lost 1 base, with 12 bases between them. CDR3 amino acids: CASSHRTPSNQPQHF. As DNA, the CDR3 is TGTGCCAGCAGCCATCGGACACCGAGCAATCAGCCCCAGCATTTT.

The chain joins TRBV28 to TRBJ2-7; 8 bases are shared with TRBD2. The V segment lost 5 bases and the J segment 3 bases; nucleotides outside the gene matches: 9. The CDR3 is 15 amino acids. Germline CDR1 and CDR2: MDHEN and SYDVKM. CDR3 loop: CASSTPGTRVYEQYF. DNA for the CDR3: TGTGCCAGCAGTACCCCCGGGACTAGAGTCTACGAGCAGTACTTC.

This clone was seen once. The same CDR3 can be traced to other DNA sequences in this sample. The rearrangement links TRBV19 to TRBJ2-3; TRBD2 aligns across 9 bases. CDR1 is LNHDA and CDR2 is SQIVND in the germline V gene (reference sequence). V shed 5 bases, J shed 2 bases, and the junction held 5 bases outside the gene matches. This CDR3 is 15 amino acids long. The CDR3 loop reads CASSRSGGNTDTQYF. CDR3 DNA: TGTGCCAGTAGTCGCAGCGGGGGGAACACAGATACGCAGTATTTT.

This chain joins TRBV4-1 and TRBJ2-3, with no clear D. The CDR3 is 14 amino acids. CDR1 MGHRA and CDR2 YSYEKL come from the germline V gene. Trimming took off 0 bases at V and 6 bases at J, with 10 bases between the two ends. The CDR3 protein is CASSQDLGLDTQYF. CDR3 nucleotides: TGCGCCAGCAGCCAAGATCTTGGGCTCGATACGCAGTATTTT.

The V and J genes are TRBV7-2 and TRBJ1-6; D is possibly TRBD1 (6 bases). The V and J ends lost 2 bases and 6 bases respectively, with 11 bases between them. CDR1 and CDR2 (germline): SGHTA, FQGNSA. The CDR3 contains 15 residues. DNA of the CDR3: TGTGCCAGCAGCTTATCCAGGGGCTCTAATTCACCCCTCCACTTT. It specifies CASSLSRGSNSPLHF. The full variable domain, with the rest looked up from reference TRBV7-2 and TRBJ1-6, is GAGVSQSPSNKVTEKGKDVELRCDPISGHTALYWYRQSLGQGLEFLIYFQGNSAPDKSGLPSDRFSAERTGGSVSTLTIQRTQQEDSAVYLCASSLSRGSNSPLHFGNGTRLTVT.

The V gene is TRBV19, the J gene TRBJ2-6; TRBD1 matches 8 bases. Germline CDR1 and CDR2: LNHDA and SQIVND (reference sequence). The CDR3 sequence is 18 residues long. The ends lost 5 bases at V and 0 bases at J; junction bases unmatched: 9. In DNA, the CDR3 is TGTGCCAGTAGTCCATTGACAGGGGTCAGCTCTGGGGCCAACGTCCTGACTTTC. As protein: CASSPLTGVSSGANVLTF.

This clone came up a few times. The chain employs TRBV11-2 and TRBJ1-2, with D possibly TRBD1 on 6 matching bases. V gave up 4 bases and J gave up 8 bases, with 20 bases separating them. The CDR3 loop spans 15 amino acids. Germline values: CDR1 SGHAT, CDR2 FQNNGV. This CDR3 reads CASSSYRVVDRGYTF. The DNA of the CDR3 is TGTGCCAGCAGCTCCTACAGGGTCGTTGACAGGGGCTACACCTTC.

This clone showed up just a few times. J is TRBJ2-6 and V is TRBV7-2; a weak D match, TRBD1 (5 bases). Trimming pared 5 bases from V and 3 bases from J, leaving 8 bases between. The V gene's germline CDR1 is SGHTA and CDR2 FQGNSA. CDR3 length: 14 amino acids. The DNA for the CDR3 is TGTGCCAGCAGCCAGGGTGGTGGGGCCAACGTCCTGACTTTC. It codes for CASSQGGGANVLTF. The full variable domain, completed using reference TRBV7-2 and TRBJ2-6, is GAGVSQSPSNKVTEKGKDVELRCDPISGHTALYWYRQSLGQGLEFLIYFQGNSAPDKSGLPSDRFSAERTGGSVSTLTIQRTQQEDSAVYLCASSQGGGANVLTFGAGSRLTVL.

CDR3 in DNA: TGTGCCTGGGTGGGACAGCTGAACACTGAAGCTTTCTTT. Amino acids: CAWVGQLNTEAFF. This chain uses TRBV30 with TRBJ1-1; 7 bases agree with TRBD1. The CDR3 spans 13 residues. Trimming removed 5 bases from V and 0 bases from J; junction bases left unmatched: 3. Germline loops: CDR1 GTSNPN, CDR2 SVGIG (reference sequence). The variable domain in full, completed from reference TRBV30 and TRBJ1-1, reads SQTIHQWPATLVQPVGSPLSLECTVEGTSNPNLYWYRQAAGRGLQLLFYSVGIGQISSEVPQNLSASRPQDRQFILSSKKLLLSDSGFYLCAWVGQLNTEAFFGQGTRLTVV.

This chain uses TRBV6-5 with TRBJ2-1; 8 nucleotides line up with TRBD2. This CDR3 region has 14 residues. Germline CDR1 reads MNHEY; CDR2 reads SVGAGI. V was clipped by 8 bases and J by 4 bases; unmatched bases: 7. The CDR3 sequence: CASRTSSRYNEQFF. CDR3 DNA: TGTGCCAGCCGGACTAGCTCACGGTACAATGAGCAGTTCTTC.